This note documents a single T cell receptor beta chain sequence. The table came from immunoSEQ multiplex PCR; TCRdb's copy has only in-frame clones and leaves some out. The sample includes roughly 100,000 clones, 81% of them seen just once. The data are from a study of glioma-infiltrating T cells after dendritic cell vaccination. Trimming took 5 bases from V and 4 from J; bases not matched to a gene: 6. Germline-derived CDR1 and CDR2 are SGHVS and FQNEAQ. The CDR3 runs 14 residues. Source: blood, taken before dendritic cell vaccination. The chain is built from TRBV7-8 and TRBJ1-1, with 8 bases aligning to TRBD1. This TCR was recovered from a human donor with glioblastoma. This CDR3 reads CASSPARGPTEAFF. The CDR3 DNA reads TGTGCCAGCAGCCCCGCCAGGGGGCCCACTGAAGCTTTCTTT.